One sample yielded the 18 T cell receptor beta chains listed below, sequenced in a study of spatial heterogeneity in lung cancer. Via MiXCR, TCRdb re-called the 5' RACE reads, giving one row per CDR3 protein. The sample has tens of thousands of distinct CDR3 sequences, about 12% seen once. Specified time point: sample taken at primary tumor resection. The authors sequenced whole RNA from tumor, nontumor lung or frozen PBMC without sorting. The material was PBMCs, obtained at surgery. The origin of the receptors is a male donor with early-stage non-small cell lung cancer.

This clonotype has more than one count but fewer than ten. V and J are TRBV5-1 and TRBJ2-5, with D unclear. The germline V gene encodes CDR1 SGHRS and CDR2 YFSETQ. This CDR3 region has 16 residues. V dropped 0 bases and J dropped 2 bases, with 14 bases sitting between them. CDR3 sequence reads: CASSLDIGRIQETQYF. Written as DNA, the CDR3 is TGCGCCAGCAGCTTGGATATTGGGCGGATTCAAGAGACCCAGTACTTC.

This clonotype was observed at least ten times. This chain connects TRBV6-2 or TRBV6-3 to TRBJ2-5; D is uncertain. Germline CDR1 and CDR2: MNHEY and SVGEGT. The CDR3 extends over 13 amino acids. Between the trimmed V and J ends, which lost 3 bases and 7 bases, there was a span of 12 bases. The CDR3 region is CASSYAGKRTQYF. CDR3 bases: TGTGCCAGCAGTTATGCAGGCAAGAGGACCCAGTACTTC.

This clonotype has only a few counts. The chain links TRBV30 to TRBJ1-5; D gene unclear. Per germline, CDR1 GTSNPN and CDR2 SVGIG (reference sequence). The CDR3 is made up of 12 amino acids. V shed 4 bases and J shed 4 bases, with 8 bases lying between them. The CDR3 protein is CAWNRVNQPQHF. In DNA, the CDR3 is TGTGCCTGGAACCGGGTAAATCAGCCCCAGCATTTT.

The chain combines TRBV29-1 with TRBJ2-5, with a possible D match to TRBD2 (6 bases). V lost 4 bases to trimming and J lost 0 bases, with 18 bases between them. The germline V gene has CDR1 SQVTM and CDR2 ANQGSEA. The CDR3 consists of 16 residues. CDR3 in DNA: TGCAGCGTTGGGGGAGTAGCGGATTCGTACCAAGAGACCCAGTACTTC. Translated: CSVGGVADSYQETQYF.

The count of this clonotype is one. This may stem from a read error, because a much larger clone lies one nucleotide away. In DNA, the CDR3 is TGTGCCAGCAGTGGATACACCGGGGAGCTGTATTTT. Translating gives CASSGYTGELYF. This chain uses TRBV25-1 with TRBJ2-2; D might be TRBD2 (5 bases). The CDR3 extends over 12 amino acids. CDR1 is MGHDK, CDR2 SYGVNS, per germline.

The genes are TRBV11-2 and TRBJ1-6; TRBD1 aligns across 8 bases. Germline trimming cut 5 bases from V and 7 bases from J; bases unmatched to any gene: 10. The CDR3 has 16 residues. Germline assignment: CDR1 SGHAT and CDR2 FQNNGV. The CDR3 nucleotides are TGTGCCAGCAGCCAGGGGGCCGGGTTGGGAAATTCACCCCTCCACTTT. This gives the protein CASSQGAGLGNSPLHF.

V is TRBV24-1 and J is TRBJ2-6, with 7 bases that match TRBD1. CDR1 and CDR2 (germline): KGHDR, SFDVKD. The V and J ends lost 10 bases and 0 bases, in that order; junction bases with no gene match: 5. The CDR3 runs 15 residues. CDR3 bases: TGTGCCACTGGGGACAGCCGCTCTGGGGCCAACGTCCTGACTTTC. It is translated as CATGDSRSGANVLTF.

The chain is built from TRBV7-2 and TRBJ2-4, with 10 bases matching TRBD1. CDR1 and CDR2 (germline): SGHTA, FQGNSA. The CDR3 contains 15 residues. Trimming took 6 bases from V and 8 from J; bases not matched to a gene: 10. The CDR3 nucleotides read TGTGCCAGCAGTCTTACGGGACAGGGGTCAGACATTCAGTACTTC. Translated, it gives CASSLTGQGSDIQYF. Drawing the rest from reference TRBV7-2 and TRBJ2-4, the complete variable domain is GAGVSQSPSNKVTEKGKDVELRCDPISGHTALYWYRQSLGQGLEFLIYFQGNSAPDKSGLPSDRFSAERTGGSVSTLTIQRTQQEDSAVYLCASSLTGQGSDIQYFGAGTRLSVL.

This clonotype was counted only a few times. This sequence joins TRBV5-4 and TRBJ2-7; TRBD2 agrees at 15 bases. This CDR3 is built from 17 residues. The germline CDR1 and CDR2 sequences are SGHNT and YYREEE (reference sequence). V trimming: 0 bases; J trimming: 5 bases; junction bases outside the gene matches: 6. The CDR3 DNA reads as TGTGCCAGCAGCTTGGGCAGGACTAGCGGGGGGGCGCACGAGCAGTACTTC. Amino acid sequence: CASSLGRTSGGAHEQYF.

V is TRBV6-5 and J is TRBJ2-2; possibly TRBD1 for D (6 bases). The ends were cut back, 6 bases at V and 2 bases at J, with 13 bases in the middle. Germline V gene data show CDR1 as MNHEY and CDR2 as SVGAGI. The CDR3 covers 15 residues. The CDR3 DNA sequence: TGTGCCAGCAGCCCCGGGACATCTAACACCGGGGAGCTGTTTTTT. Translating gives CASSPGTSNTGELFF.

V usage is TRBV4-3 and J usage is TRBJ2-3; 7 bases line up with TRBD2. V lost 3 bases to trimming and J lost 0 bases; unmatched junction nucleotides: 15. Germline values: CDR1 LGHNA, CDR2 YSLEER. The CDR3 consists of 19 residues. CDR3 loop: CASSQALTSPTLSTDTQYF. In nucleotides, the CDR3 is TGCGCCAGCAGCCAGGCTCTGACTAGCCCGACCCTAAGCACAGATACGCAGTATTTT.

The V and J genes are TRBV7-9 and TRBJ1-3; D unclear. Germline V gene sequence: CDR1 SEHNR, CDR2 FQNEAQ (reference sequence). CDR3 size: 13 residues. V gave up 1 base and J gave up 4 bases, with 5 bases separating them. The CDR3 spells CASSLEGGNTIYF. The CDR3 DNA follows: TGTGCCAGCAGCTTAGAAGGGGGAAACACCATATATTTT.

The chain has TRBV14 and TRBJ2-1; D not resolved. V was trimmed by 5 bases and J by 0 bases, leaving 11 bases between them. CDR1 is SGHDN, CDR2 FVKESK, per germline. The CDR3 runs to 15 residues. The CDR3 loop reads CASSFGVSSYNEQFF. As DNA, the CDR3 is TGTGCCAGCAGCTTCGGAGTGAGCTCCTACAATGAGCAGTTCTTC.

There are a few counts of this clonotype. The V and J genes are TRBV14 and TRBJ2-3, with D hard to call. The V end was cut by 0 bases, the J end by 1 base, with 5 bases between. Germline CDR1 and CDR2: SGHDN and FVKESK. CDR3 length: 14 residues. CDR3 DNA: TGTGCCAGCAGCCAAGATCTTCGCACAGATACGCAGTATTTT. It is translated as CASSQDLRTDTQYF. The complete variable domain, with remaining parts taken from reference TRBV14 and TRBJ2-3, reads EAGVTQFPSHSVIEKGQTVTLRCDPISGHDNLYWYRRVMGKEIKFLLHFVKESKQDESGMPNNRFLAERTGGTYSTLKVQPAELEDSGVYFCASSQDLRTDTQYFGPGTRLTVL.

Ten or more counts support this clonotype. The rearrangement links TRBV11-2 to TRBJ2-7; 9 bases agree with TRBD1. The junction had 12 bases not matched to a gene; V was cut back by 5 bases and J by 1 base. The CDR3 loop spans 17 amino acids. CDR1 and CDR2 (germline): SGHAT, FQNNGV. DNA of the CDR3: TGTGCCAGCAGCCATGTAGGGGACAGGGCGAGATCCTACGAGCAGTACTTC. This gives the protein CASSHVGDRARSYEQYF.

In DNA form, the CDR3 reads TGCGCCAGCAGCTTGGAGGACCAGAGACGGTTCTTC. As protein: CASSLEDQRRFF. This chain joins TRBV5-1 and TRBJ2-1; no clear D gene. The V and J ends lost 0 bases and 15 bases respectively, with 13 bases between them. Germline-derived CDR1 and CDR2 are SGHRS and YFSETQ. The CDR3 loop spans 12 amino acids.

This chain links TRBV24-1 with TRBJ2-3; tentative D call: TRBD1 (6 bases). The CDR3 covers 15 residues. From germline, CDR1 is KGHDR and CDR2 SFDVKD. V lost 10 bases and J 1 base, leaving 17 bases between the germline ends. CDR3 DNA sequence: TGTGCCACTTCAGTAAACAGGGAAGGCACAGATACGCAGTATTTT. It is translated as CATSVNREGTDTQYF.

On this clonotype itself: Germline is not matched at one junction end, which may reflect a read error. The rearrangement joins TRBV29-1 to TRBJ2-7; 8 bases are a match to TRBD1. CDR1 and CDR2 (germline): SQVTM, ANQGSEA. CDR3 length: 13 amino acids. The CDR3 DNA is TGCAGCGTGGAAGGACAGGGCCCCTACGAGCAGTACTTC. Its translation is CSVEGQGPYEQYF.